This entry concerns a single TCR beta chain. It lacks a known antigen. It has no much larger one-base neighbor in the sample; base qualities were not kept. Inclusive of the bounding cysteine and phenylalanine, the CDR3 is 13 residues long. The read is trimmed to its CDR3 DNA, 39 bases read in frame from base 1. The germline V gene (reference sequence) supplies CDR1 SGHKS and CDR2 YYEKEE. The junction shows trimming of 2 bases on V and 6 bases on J, plus 12 bases between the germline ends. The CDR3 regions of human TCRbeta chains were subjected to immunosequencing. The authors' analysis ran thus. TCRs in the repertoires were matched against a reference library of SARS-CoV-2-specific TCRs that had been generated with the MIRA antigen-specificity platform. Breadth was defined as the fraction of unique TCRs that were SARS-CoV-2-associated, and depth was defined as the fraction of total T cells that were SARS-CoV-2-associated. Using the MIRA data, each spike-specific TCR was assigned both to the spike region to which the TCR was reactive and to a CD4 or CD8 class. Log10-transformed breadth and depth values were compared by one-way ANOVA with Sidak's multiple comparisons tests. Sourced from immuneACCESS, this table was stored by TCRdb with only in-frame sequences that have V and J called. A share of the clones is absent; for the studies checked, an unresolved V gene accounts for under half, and the remainder has no known explanation. From that table come the V and J calls and clone size; the DNA was used to work out D and trimming. Here the sample has about 150,000 clones; 75% to 90% occur a single time. About 2.5% of the sample belongs to the ten largest clones.

The sample is drawn from a study of T cell responses to AZD1222 COVID-19 vaccine (dated by TCRdb to the early 2020s). About the investigation overall: AZD1222 recipients whose second dose came at about 4 weeks and those whose second dose came at about 12 weeks were combined into one group, since spike-specific TCR depth and breadth did not differ between the two schedules. TCR sequencing was performed for about 250 trial participants, of whom about 200 were given two doses of AZD1222 and some 26 were given two doses of MenACWY control vaccine. Trial participants were enrolled by age into subgroups of 18-55, 56-69 and 70-plus years, and around 140, 26 and 57 TCR-sequenced participants, respectively, were included in these subgroups.

Broad study findings and their caveats: Conclusions about previously exposed vaccinees are limited, since just 5 to 7 AZD1222 recipients were seropositive for SARS-CoV-2 at baseline. The 56-69-year group was small, and its depth increase did not reach significance, likely because of low power. Participants were mostly white British, with more females than males. The authors suggested clonal diversity may have been underestimated. CD4 TCRs associated with the vaccine covered the entire spike protein, and the dominant responses were in regions 160-218 and 743-854. After two AZD1222 doses, spike-specific TCR breadth and depth were significantly higher than at day 0 and than in MenACWY recipients. Because no day 14 peak-response samples were available, repertoires were characterized only after the peak T cell response. Reportedly, close to half of the unique spike-specific TCRs recognized epitopes lying outside the regions that are mutated in the B.1.351 and B.1.1.7 variants.

In light of the paper, this sample's time point label describes: baseline before first vaccination. Samples from vaccinated people were obtained from the UK trials COV001 and COV002, which included a single-blind randomized controlled phase 2/3 trial of AZD1222 (ChAdOx1 nCoV-19) in healthy adults. Trial participant PBMC samples were collected at day 0 and day 28 after the second dose for TCRbeta chain sequencing. This clonotype originated in an adult in good health. The V and J genes are TRBV5-5 and TRBJ2-7; tentative D gene TRBD2, with 6 bases matching. Sequenced here: peripheral blood, sampled on day 0 of AZD1222 vaccination. The DNA sequence is TGTGCCAGCAGCTTTGGGTGGGAGGTCGAGCAGTACTTC. This yields the protein CASSFGWEVEQYF.